The TCR beta chain under discussion was sequenced for a study of T cells in Graves' hyperthyroidism and ophthalmopathy. Study outcomes and limitations: Blood samples included most of the expanded thyroid clonotypes exceeding 0.001. Researchers report that a 13 V-J model separated ophthalmopathy from stable hyperthyroidism.

The sample holds many counts of this clonotype. Its specificity is not known. Among the patients, aged 18 to 65, hyperthyroidism was newly diagnosed and had lasted under 2 months. The diagnoses drew upon clinical symptoms, serum thyroxine and TRAb, thyroid ultrasound and orbital computed tomography. Researchers took RNA transcripts and amplified the TCR beta CDR3 regions from them. HTBI primers were used for first-round RT-PCR of the TCR CDR3. MiXCR, run by TCRdb on the multiplex PCR reads, gives a single entry per CDR3 protein. Of about 290,000 distinct CDR3 sequences in the sample, roughly 15% are singletons; the top ten hold approximately 8.6%. The sample taken for sequencing was blood. The receptor was isolated from a woman in her twenties or thirties with Graves' hyperthyroidism that later progressed to Graves' ophthalmopathy.

The CDR3 loop is CASSQVAETQYF. Written as DNA, the CDR3 is TGTGCCAGCAGCCAAGTGGCAGAGACCCAGTACTTC. V is TRBV3-1 and J is TRBJ2-5, with D unresolved. The CDR3 runs to 12 residues. CDR1 LGHDT and CDR2 YNNKEL come from the germline V gene (reference sequence). V was pared by 1 base and J by 4 bases, with 4 bases between.